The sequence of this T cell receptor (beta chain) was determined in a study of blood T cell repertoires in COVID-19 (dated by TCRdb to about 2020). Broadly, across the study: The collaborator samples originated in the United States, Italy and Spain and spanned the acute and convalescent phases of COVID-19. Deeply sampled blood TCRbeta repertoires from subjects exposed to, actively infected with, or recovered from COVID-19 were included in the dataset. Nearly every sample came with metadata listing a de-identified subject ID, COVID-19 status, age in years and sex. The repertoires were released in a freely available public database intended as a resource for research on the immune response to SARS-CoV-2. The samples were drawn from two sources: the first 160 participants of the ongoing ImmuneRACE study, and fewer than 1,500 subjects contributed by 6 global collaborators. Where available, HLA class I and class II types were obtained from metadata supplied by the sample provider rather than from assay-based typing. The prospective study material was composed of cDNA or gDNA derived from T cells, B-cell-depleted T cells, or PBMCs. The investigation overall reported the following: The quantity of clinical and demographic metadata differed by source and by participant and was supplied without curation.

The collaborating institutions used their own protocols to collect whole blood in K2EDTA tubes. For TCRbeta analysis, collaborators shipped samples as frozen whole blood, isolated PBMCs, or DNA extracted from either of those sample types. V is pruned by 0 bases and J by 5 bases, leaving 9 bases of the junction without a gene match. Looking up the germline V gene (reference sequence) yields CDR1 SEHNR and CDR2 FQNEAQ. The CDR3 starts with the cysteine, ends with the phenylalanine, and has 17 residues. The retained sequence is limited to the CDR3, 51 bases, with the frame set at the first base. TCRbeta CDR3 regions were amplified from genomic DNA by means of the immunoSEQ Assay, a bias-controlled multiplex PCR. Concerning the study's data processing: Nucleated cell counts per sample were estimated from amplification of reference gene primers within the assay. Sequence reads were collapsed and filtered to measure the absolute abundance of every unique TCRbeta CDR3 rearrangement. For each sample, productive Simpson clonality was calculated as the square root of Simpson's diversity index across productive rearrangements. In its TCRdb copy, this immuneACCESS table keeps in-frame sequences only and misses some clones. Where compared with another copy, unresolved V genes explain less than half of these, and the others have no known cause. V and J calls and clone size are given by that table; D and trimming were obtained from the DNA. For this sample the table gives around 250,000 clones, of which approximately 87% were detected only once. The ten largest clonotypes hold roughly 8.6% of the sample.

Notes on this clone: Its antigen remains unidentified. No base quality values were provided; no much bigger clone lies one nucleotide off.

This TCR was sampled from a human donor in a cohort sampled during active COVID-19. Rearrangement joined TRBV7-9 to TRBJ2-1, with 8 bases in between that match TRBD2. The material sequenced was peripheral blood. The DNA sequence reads TGTGCCAGCAGCTTAGCCGTTAGCGGGATTGTAAACAATGAGCAGTTCTTC. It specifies CASSLAVSGIVNNEQFF.